The clone carrying this T cell receptor beta chain was seen ten or more times. Its specificity is not known. The starting template was genomic DNA from bulk tumor, about 600 ng per sample. Each primary tumor yielded several biopsies, collected far apart from one another at surgery. Curative surgical treatment was performed in patients who had newly diagnosed, untreated non-small cell lung cancer. Donors comprised newly diagnosed non-small cell lung cancer patients undergoing surgery with curative intent. These data belong to a study of immune heterogeneity within non-small cell lung tumors. Using 32 V and 13 J primers, multiplex PCR amplified TCR beta CDR3. TCRdb ran MiXCR on the multiplex PCR reads and lists one entry per CDR3 protein. Of 9,000 to 13,000 distinct CDR3 sequences listed, roughly 29% are singletons. In germline, CDR1 is MNHNS, CDR2 SASEGT. V shed 4 bases and J shed 0 bases, with 14 bases lying between them. The CDR3 covers 16 residues.

Points from the study as a whole: Different tumor locations in one patient shared dominant CDR3 beta clonotypes yet harbored unique high-frequency clones. A significant, moderate positive correlation (R 0.3 to 0.35) linked local T-cell clonality and tumor mutational burden.

V gene TRBV6-1 combines with J gene TRBJ2-3; perhaps TRBD1 as D (6 bases). Sequencing was carried out using lung tumor tissue. The sequence came from a woman between 50 and 59 years old with non-small cell lung cancer. DNA of the CDR3: TGTGCCAGCAGTGCGTGGGACATTACTAGCACAGATACGCAGTATTTT. It translates to CASSAWDITSTDTQYF.